This is a list of T cell receptor beta chains from one sample in a study of blood T cells in healthy people across ages. TCRdb recomputed calls from the 5' RACE reads with MiXCR, one row per CDR3 protein. The sample lists about 1.4 million distinct CDR3 sequences, roughly 64% occurring once. Sequencing used blood. These receptors originate from a man aged 18 to 30 in good health. Each CDR3 is given with its conserved first and last residue. Clone sizes are given selectively: once, few, many, or a class where the clone is expanded.

size: .
J: TRBJ1-1
V: TRBV7-9
CDR3: CAVRGETEAFF

size: .
J: TRBJ1-5
V: TRBV4-1
CDR3: CASSQAPGGQPQHF

size: once
J: TRBJ2-7
V: TRBV10-3
CDR3: CAISGVRSYEQYF

size: .
J: TRBJ1-1
V: TRBV7-9
CDR3: CASSLEGRGPMNTEAFF

size: .
J: TRBJ2-1
V: TRBV12-3/TRBV12-4
CDR3: CASSFVDEQFF

size: .
J: TRBJ1-1
V: TRBV11-2
CDR3: CASSRAGGNTEAFF

size: .
J: TRBJ2-5
V: TRBV15
CDR3: CATSRDATVQETQYF

size: .
J: TRBJ1-1
V: TRBV27
CDR3: CASSLRTGGSKAFF

size: few
J: TRBJ2-1
V: TRBV4-1
CDR3: CASSQEATGGNEQFF

size: few
J: TRBJ2-6
V: TRBV10-2
CDR3: CASSGTASGANVLTF

size: .
J: TRBJ2-1
V: TRBV10-3
CDR3: CAISETSGENLEQFF

size: .
J: TRBJ2-3
V: TRBV27
CDR3: CASSGGRDSTDTQYF

size: .
J: .
V: TRBV10-3
CDR3: CAIRGEAKYEQYF

size: .
J: TRBJ2-1
V: TRBV20-1
CDR3: CSAFRSLAGYDEQFF

size: .
J: TRBJ2-3
V: TRBV5-1
CDR3: CASSLLTGTAGEDMQYF

size: .
J: TRBJ2-7
V: TRBV5-1
CDR3: CASSVATVSGEQYF

size: few
J: .
V: TRBV6-2/TRBV6-3
CDR3: CASSVSVAYEQYF

size: few
J: TRBJ2-5
V: TRBV24-1
CDR3: CATSEEETAQETQYF

size: .
J: TRBJ2-3
V: TRBV29-1
CDR3: CSVHTGASTDTQYF

size: .
J: TRBJ1-1
V: TRBV7-9
CDR3: CAGSALGQQNTEAFF

size: .
J: TRBJ2-6
V: TRBV7-9
CDR3: CASPAWDSGANVLTF

size: once
J: TRBJ1-4
V: TRBV3-1
CDR3: CASSQGGTWDEKLFF

size: .
J: TRBJ2-1
V: TRBV20-1
CDR3: CSARGLLDNEQFF

size: .
J: TRBJ2-1
V: TRBV4-3
CDR3: CASSQSGQAINEQFF

size: .
J: TRBJ1-2
V: TRBV29-1
CDR3: CSVEDHLMDLDGYTF

size: few
J: TRBJ2-3
V: TRBV4-1
CDR3: CASSQTSGTVDTQYF

size: .
J: TRBJ2-5
V: TRBV6-1
CDR3: CASSEWGTQETQYF

size: .
J: TRBJ1-4
V: TRBV7-8
CDR3: CASSLSGGEEKLFF

size: .
J: TRBJ2-1
V: TRBV20-1
CDR3: CSARDLEGVSREQFF

size: few
J: TRBJ1-2
V: TRBV5-1
CDR3: CASSLEQGTYGYTF

size: few
J: TRBJ1-2
V: TRBV2
CDR3: CASSARPGTGVNGYTF

size: .
J: TRBJ2-2
V: TRBV7-2
CDR3: CASSADPGELFF

size: few
J: TRBJ2-7
V: TRBV20-1
CDR3: CSANEAHQYF

size: .
J: TRBJ2-1
V: TRBV12-3/TRBV12-4
CDR3: CASSRGTTPLHEQFF

size: .
J: TRBJ2-7
V: TRBV10-3
CDR3: CAISGLSSAEQYF

size: .
J: TRBJ2-7
V: TRBV27
CDR3: CASSLSYYDSYEQYF

size: .
J: TRBJ2-1
V: TRBV5-1
CDR3: CASSPSGTSTYNEQFF

size: .
J: TRBJ2-3
V: TRBV5-1
CDR3: CASNVRVSSDTQYF

size: .
J: TRBJ2-5
V: TRBV13
CDR3: CASSLGGVTGEETQYF

size: .
J: TRBJ2-7
V: TRBV10-1
CDR3: CASSERRSYYQYF

size: few
J: TRBJ2-5
V: TRBV12-3/TRBV12-4
CDR3: CASSFARHPLRETQYF

size: .
J: TRBJ2-1
V: TRBV16
CDR3: CASIPLPSVYNEQFF

size: once
J: TRBJ2-1
V: TRBV6-5
CDR3: CASSPGTVFNEQFF

size: few
J: TRBJ2-1
V: TRBV11-2
CDR3: CASSLGGTSGPNEQFF

size: .
J: .
V: TRBV7-6
CDR3: CASSANKDHEQYF

size: .
J: TRBJ2-1
V: TRBV5-4
CDR3: CASSFSSSYNEQFF

size: .
J: TRBJ2-1
V: TRBV9
CDR3: CASSPRDTEYNEQFF

size: once
J: TRBJ2-7
V: TRBV20-1
CDR3: CSALDRVYEQYF